This T cell receptor (beta chain) is from a study of T cell repertoires in cytomegalovirus infection. This clonotype was observed at least ten times. TCRdb reprocessed the reads via MiXCR and lists one record per CDR3 protein. Of over 300,000 distinct CDR3 sequences detected, 9.5% appear once; the ten largest clones hold 3.5% to 4.5%. With 5 bases removed from V and 3 bases from J, the gap between germline ends came to 14 bases. The CDR3 totals 16 residues. Germline V lookup: CDR1 SGHVS, CDR2 FQNEAQ. This sequence joins TRBV7-8 and TRBJ1-6; weak D call: TRBD1 (5 bases). Specimen: PBMCs. The TCR comes from a human donor in good health (CMV status not recorded). Some clones in this sample may be carry-over from other donors' samples. The CDR3 DNA sequence: TGTGCCAGCAGCCAAGACAGTCGGGTCTATAATTCACCCCTCCACTTT. Encoded protein: CASSQDSRVYNSPLHF. The variable domain in full, with the rest retrieved from reference TRBV7-8 and TRBJ1-6, is GAGVSQSPRYKVAKRGQDVALRCDPISGHVSLFWYQQALGQGPEFLTYFQNEAQLDKSGLPSDRFFAERPEGSVSTLKIQRTQQEDSAVYLCASSQDSRVYNSPLHFGNGTRLTVT.